This TCR beta chain was identified during a study of OX40 agonist ivuxolimab in advanced cancers. General study points: Compared with CD4+, CD8+ T cells on average had more expanded clones. Some patients without response likewise showed low normalized clonal expansion.

Method: immunoSEQ multiplex PCR; TCRdb's copy keeps in-frame clones and lacks some. This table has 55,000 to 75,000 clones, approximately 78% appearing once. As to this clone: Its antigen is not identified.

The CDR3 is 15 residues long. Between the trimmed V and J ends, which lost 5 bases and 1 base, there was a span of 18 bases. Germline values: CDR1 SQVTM, CDR2 ANQGSEA. Autoimmune disease history or systemic immunosuppression was exclusionary. The chain is built from TRBV29-1 and TRBJ2-7, with D unclear. The sample in question was CD4+ or CD8+ T cells sorted from blood, obtained in a trial of the OX40 agonist ivuxolimab. The receptor comes from an adult with an advanced solid tumor such as melanoma, head and neck, liver or kidney cancer. In DNA, the CDR3 is TGCAGCGTTCATGGCGGAACGCTGCAATCCTACGAGCAGTACTTC. Translation: CSVHGGTLQSYEQYF.